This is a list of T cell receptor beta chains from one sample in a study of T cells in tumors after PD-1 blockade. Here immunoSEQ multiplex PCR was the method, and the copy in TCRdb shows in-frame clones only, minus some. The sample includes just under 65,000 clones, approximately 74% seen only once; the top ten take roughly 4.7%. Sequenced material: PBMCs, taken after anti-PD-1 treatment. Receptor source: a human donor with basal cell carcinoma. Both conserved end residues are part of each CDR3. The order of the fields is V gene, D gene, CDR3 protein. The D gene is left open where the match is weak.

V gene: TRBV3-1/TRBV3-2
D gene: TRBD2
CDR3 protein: CASSPTSGGGYEQYF

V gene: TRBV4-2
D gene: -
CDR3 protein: CASSPGPRNEQFF

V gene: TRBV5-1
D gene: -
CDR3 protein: CASSPTTATTGELFF

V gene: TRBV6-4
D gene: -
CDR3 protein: CASSDSKGDGTDTQYF

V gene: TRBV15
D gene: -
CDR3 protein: CATSRPLYTGGVANTGELFF

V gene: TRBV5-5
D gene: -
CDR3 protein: CASSLDPRSDEQYF

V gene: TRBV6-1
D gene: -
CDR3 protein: CASSERAGAPDTQYF

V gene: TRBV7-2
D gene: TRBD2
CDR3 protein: CASSFRYSGGRYNEQFF

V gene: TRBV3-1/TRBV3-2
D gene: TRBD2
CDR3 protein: CASSQDRGGDYNEQFF

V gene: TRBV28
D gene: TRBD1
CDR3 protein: CASSQGDNQPQHF

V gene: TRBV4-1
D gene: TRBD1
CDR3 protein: CASSRAGQRNTEAFF

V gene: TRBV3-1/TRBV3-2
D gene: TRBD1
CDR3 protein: CASSQATGPGGYTF

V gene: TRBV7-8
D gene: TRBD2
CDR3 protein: CASSLLLAGGTDTQYF

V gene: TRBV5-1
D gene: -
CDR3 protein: CASSLAARLSSYNEQFF

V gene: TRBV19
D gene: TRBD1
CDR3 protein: CASTVDRGSHYGYTF

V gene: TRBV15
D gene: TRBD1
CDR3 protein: CATSRSRDRTYEQYF

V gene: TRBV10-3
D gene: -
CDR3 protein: CAISESAANTGELFF

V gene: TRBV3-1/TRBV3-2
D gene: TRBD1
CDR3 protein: CASSHTFRQGSYEQYF

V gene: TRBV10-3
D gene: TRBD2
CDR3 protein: CAISDPGLARTDTQYF

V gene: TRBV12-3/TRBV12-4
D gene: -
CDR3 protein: CASSWRQAEAFF

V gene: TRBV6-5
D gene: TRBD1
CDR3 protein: CASSSGDRSIYEQYF

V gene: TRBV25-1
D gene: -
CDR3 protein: CASSTSRTDTQYF

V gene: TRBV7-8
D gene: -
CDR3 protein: CASSHRETGTDTQYF

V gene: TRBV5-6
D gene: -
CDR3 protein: CASSPGHREQYF

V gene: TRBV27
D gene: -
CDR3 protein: CASSFARLGTDTQYF

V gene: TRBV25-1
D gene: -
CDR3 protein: CASRDSGRVGSPLHF